These T cell receptor beta chains were read from a single sample in a study of Graves' ophthalmopathy and Graves' hyperthyroidism. TCRdb re-called the multiplex PCR reads through MiXCR, storing one row per CDR3 protein. Here the sample spans more than 300,000 distinct CDR3 sequences, 17% being singletons. The sequenced sample consisted of peripheral blood. The receptors come from an adult woman with stable Graves' hyperthyroidism. CDR3s include the opening cysteine and the closing phenylalanine or tryptophan. The order of the fields is V gene, clone size, D gene, J gene, CDR3 protein, CDR3 DNA. A D gene is named only where the DNA matches it firmly. A clone size is listed for some rows: how often the clone was seen (once, few, many), or a class if it is expanded.

TRBV20-1,.,.,TRBJ1-6,CSARGVTNSPLHF,TGCAGTGCTAGAGGGGTTACCAATTCACCCCTCCACTTT
TRBV25-1,many,.,TRBJ2-7,CASSRLGGYEQYF,TGTGCCAGCAGTAGATTAGGGGGCTACGAGCAGTACTTC
TRBV25-1,many,.,TRBJ2-5,CASSDGAGWETQYF,TGTGCCAGCAGTGACGGGGCGGGTTGGGAGACCCAGTACTTC
TRBV20-1,many,.,TRBJ1-2,CSARALGNYGYTF,TGCAGTGCTAGAGCTCTTGGGAATTATGGCTACACCTTC
TRBV7-2,many,TRBD2,TRBJ2-7,CASSLRTRPHEQYF,TGTGCCAGCAGCTTGAGGACTAGACCTCACGAGCAGTACTTC
TRBV9,.,TRBD2,TRBJ2-7,CASSARPGLEPYEQYF,TGTGCCAGCAGCGCGCGACCGGGACTAGAGCCCTACGAGCAGTACTTC
TRBV20-1,many,.,TRBJ1-1,CSAYDRLNTEAFF,TGCAGTGCTTATGACAGACTGAACACTGAAGCTTTCTTT
TRBV6-2/TRBV6-3,.,TRBD1,TRBJ1-1,CASRDRGLTEAFF,TGTGCCAGCCGGGACAGGGGTCTCACTGAAGCTTTCTTT
TRBV6-1,.,.,TRBJ2-7,CASRDLAYEQYF,TGTGCCAGCCGGGACCTTGCCTACGAGCAGTACTTC
TRBV29-1,many,.,TRBJ2-5,CSLRDGIRQTQYF,TGCAGCCTCCGGGACGGGATAAGACAGACCCAGTACTTC
TRBV6-1,many,.,TRBJ2-4,CASSELGGLAKNIQYF,TGTGCCAGCAGTGAATTGGGGGGTCTAGCCAAAAACATTCAGTACTTC
TRBV12-3/TRBV12-4,many,TRBD1,TRBJ2-2,CASSWTGPNTGELFF,TGTGCCAGCAGCTGGACAGGGCCGAACACCGGGGAGCTGTTTTTT
TRBV19,many,TRBD1,TRBJ2-7,CASRRDRSSYEQYF,TGTGCCAGTAGAAGGGACAGGAGCTCCTACGAGCAGTACTTC
TRBV11-2,.,TRBD1,TRBJ1-5,CASSYSGTGPYSNQPQHF,TGTGCCAGCAGCTATTCCGGGACAGGGCCATATAGCAATCAGCCCCAGCATTTT
TRBV6-2/TRBV6-3,many,.,TRBJ1-5,CASSYGWDQPQHF,TGTGCCAGCAGTTATGGTTGGGATCAGCCCCAGCATTTT
TRBV27,many,.,TRBJ1-1,CASIGESHTEAFF,TGTGCCAGCATTGGGGAATCGCACACTGAAGCTTTCTTT
TRBV10-3,.,TRBD1,TRBJ1-2,CAISEFLTGEANYGYTF,TGTGCCATCAGTGAGTTTTTAACAGGGGAAGCTAACTATGGCTACACCTTC
TRBV12-3/TRBV12-4,many,.,TRBJ1-5,CASSLAQYSNQPQHF,TGTGCCAGCAGTTTAGCCCAATATAGCAATCAGCCCCAGCATTTT
TRBV18,few,.,TRBJ1-1,CASSPLDRTEAFF,TGTGCCAGCTCACCTCTGGATAGGACTGAAGCTTTCTTT
TRBV7-8,.,.,TRBJ1-2,CASSLGGSPGENYGYTF,TGTGCCAGCAGCTTAGGAGGCAGCCCCGGAGAGAACTATGGCTACACCTTC
TRBV28,many,.,TRBJ1-3,CASSPSGNTIYF,TGTGCCAGCAGTCCTTCTGGAAACACCATATATTTT
TRBV5-1,.,TRBD2,TRBJ2-3,CASSPAGGMTDTQYF,TGCGCCAGCAGCCCAGCGGGAGGGATGACAGATACGCAGTATTTT
TRBV27,many,.,TRBJ1-6,CASSRIGLSSLGIDSPLHF,TGTGCCAGCAGCCGCATTGGTCTCTCGTCCCTGGGAATAGATTCACCCCTCCACTTT
TRBV4-1,many,TRBD2,TRBJ2-7,CASSQDVTSGISYEQYF,TGCGCCAGCAGCCAAGATGTGACTAGCGGGATTTCCTACGAGCAGTACTTC
TRBV5-1,few,.,TRBJ2-7,CASSLTTSKMAGLGEQYF,TGCGCCAGCAGCTTAACGACTAGTAAAATGGCTGGGCTGGGCGAGCAGTACTTC
TRBV10-3,many,TRBD2,TRBJ2-7,CAISDGIAGYEQYF,TGTGCCATCAGTGATGGGATAGCGGGGTACGAGCAGTACTTC
TRBV24-1,many,.,TRBJ1-2,CATSVGQNYGYTF,TGTGCCACCAGTGTTGGACAAAACTATGGCTACACCTTC
TRBV7-3,many,.,TRBJ2-5,CASSLLPRELGETQYF,TGTGCCAGCAGCTTACTACCCAGGGAACTGGGAGAGACCCAGTACTTC
TRBV28,.,TRBD1,TRBJ1-1,CASSLVPPTGAGTEAFF,TGTGCCAGCAGTTTAGTCCCCCCGACAGGGGCGGGCACTGAAGCTTTCTTT
TRBV28,many,.,TRBJ1-3,CASRKSGNTIYF,TGTGCCAGCAGAAAGTCTGGAAACACCATATATTTT
TRBV5-1,many,.,TRBJ2-4,CASSLDPAAKNIQYF,TGCGCCAGCAGCTTGGATCCCGCTGCCAAAAACATTCAGTACTTC
TRBV28,.,.,TRBJ2-7,CASSLLQGYDQYF,TGTGCCAGCAGTTTACTCCAGGGTTACGATCAGTACTTC